This entry lists 14 T cell receptor beta chains sequenced from one sample in a study of neurological immune-mediated disorders (dated by TCRdb to 2018 to 2020). The library was obtained by 5' RACE. Sequencing used an Illumina HiSeq 2500. TCRdb ran its own pipeline on the public reads, namely fastp trimming at Q25 and MiXCR clone calling, and kept in-frame beta chains. Each CDR3 protein appears once, grouped with its most common genes and DNA. Here the sample has tens of thousands of distinct CDR3 sequences; about 4% occur a single time. Clones ranked in the top ten supply roughly 1.9% of the sample. The sample taken for sequencing was CD4+ T cells from blood. These receptors all come from a woman between 40 and 50 years old with multiple sclerosis.

This clonotype came up many times. This chain uses TRBV20-1 with TRBJ2-1; TRBD2 aligns across 10 bases. J was trimmed by 4 bases and V by 6 bases; bases with no gene match: 6. Germline assignment: CDR1 DFQATT and CDR2 SNEGSKA (reference sequence). The CDR3 covers 14 residues. Written as DNA, the CDR3 is TGCAGTGCCGAAGCGGGGGGGCTTTACAATGAGCAGTTCTTC. Translated, it gives CSAEAGGLYNEQFF.

The sample holds many counts of this clonotype. V is TRBV5-1 and J is TRBJ2-5; 9 positions match TRBD2. The J segment lost 3 bases and the V segment lost 0 bases, leaving 9 bases of the junction unmatched. Germline CDR1 SGHRS, CDR2 YFSETQ. The CDR3 is 17 amino acids. This CDR3 reads CASSLDWRRGGKETQYF. Here the CDR3 DNA reads TGCGCCAGCAGCTTGGATTGGCGGCGGGGGGGTAAAGAGACCCAGTACTTC.

This clonotype was counted ten times or more. This chain connects TRBV12-3 or TRBV12-4 to TRBJ1-3; unclear D gene. This CDR3 has 16 amino acids. V was pared by 6 bases and J by 0 bases, with 15 bases between. The CDR3 coding sequence is TGTGCCAGCAGCCCGGTGGGGTGGCCCTCTGGAAACACCATATATTTT. Protein sequence: CASSPVGWPSGNTIYF.

There are many counts of this clonotype. The genes are TRBV20-1 and TRBJ1-5; D perhaps matches TRBD1 (6 bases). Trimming cost V 3 bases and J 0 bases, with 15 bases left between them. Germline CDR1 reads DFQATT; CDR2 reads SNEGSKA (reference sequence). The CDR3 consists of 16 residues. CDR3 coding DNA: TGCAGTGCTAGGAAACAGGGAGGGTATAGCAATCAGCCCCAGCATTTT. It specifies CSARKQGGYSNQPQHF.

This clonotype was recorded many times. This chain connects TRBV9 to TRBJ2-7; 8 bases match TRBD1. CDR1 and CDR2 (germline): SGDLS, YYNGEE. The V gene end was trimmed by 3 bases and the J gene end by 3 bases; junction bases not matched to a gene: 8. The CDR3 contains 15 residues. The CDR3 nucleotides read TGTGCCAGCAGCGCGACAGGGGCACCCGACTACGAGCAGTACTTC. It is translated as CASSATGAPDYEQYF.

This chain links TRBV24-1 with TRBJ2-2, with a tentative D call TRBD1 (6 bases). Trimming left V 3 bases short and J 0 bases short, with 13 bases between. Germline V gene lookup returns CDR1 KGHDR and CDR2 SFDVKD. This CDR3 is built from 17 residues. Here the CDR3 reads CATSDALRGTNTGELFF. As DNA, the CDR3 is TGTGCCACCAGTGATGCCCTCAGGGGCACGAACACCGGGGAGCTGTTTTTT.

At least ten counts were recorded for this clonotype. The chain joins TRBV4-1 to TRBJ2-1; possible D gene TRBD1, 6 bases. CDR1 is MGHRA and CDR2 is YSYEKL in the germline V gene. The CDR3 length is 16 residues. With 6 bases removed from V and 0 bases from J, the gap between germline ends came to 15 bases. CDR3 amino acids: CASRAPGQSSYNEQFF. The DNA of the CDR3 is TGCGCCAGCAGGGCTCCCGGACAGAGCTCCTACAATGAGCAGTTCTTC.

This clonotype was picked up many times. V is TRBV5-1 and J is TRBJ2-3; D gene ambiguous. CDR3 length: 14 residues. Germline V gene data show CDR1 as SGHRS and CDR2 as YFSETQ. Trimming left V 0 bases short and J 12 bases short, with 17 bases between. CDR3 amino acids: CASSLVRTSMGQYF. The CDR3 nucleotides are TGCGCCAGCAGCTTGGTCCGAACTTCAATGGGCCAGTATTTT.

This clonotype was counted at least ten times. The V and J genes are TRBV9 and TRBJ1-2; 7 bases map to TRBD1. Germline V gives CDR1 SGDLS, CDR2 YYNGEE. This CDR3 has 14 residues. V was pared by 4 bases and J by 0 bases, with 3 bases of the junction left unmatched. CDR3 DNA sequence: TGTGCCAGCAGCCGACAGGGAGCTAACTATGGCTACACCTTC. As protein: CASSRQGANYGYTF.

This clonotype was seen a handful of times. V and J are TRBV18 and TRBJ1-5; possible D gene TRBD1, 5 bases. Germline values: CDR1 KGHSH, CDR2 LQKENI. V was clipped by 1 base and J by 6 bases, with 13 bases between them. The CDR3 runs 15 residues. CDR3 residues: CASSPLNGGSQPQHF. CDR3 nucleotide sequence: TGTGCCAGCTCACCACTAAACGGGGGGAGTCAGCCCCAGCATTTT.

This clonotype has ten or more counts. DNA of the CDR3: TGTGCCATCAGTGAGATTGGGAAGGAAGGGTTGCGCTACAATGAGCAGTTCTTC. This translates into CAISEIGKEGLRYNEQFF. The V call is TRBV10-3, the J call TRBJ2-1, with no clear D. The CDR3 sequence is 18 residues long. CDR1 is ENHRY, CDR2 SYGVKD, per germline. The germline V and J ends were trimmed by 2 bases and 3 bases, with 20 bases remaining between them.

This clonotype was observed at least ten times. CDR3 nucleotides: TGCAGTGCTAGTAGGGGCAGAAGCGAAAAACTGTTTTTT. Protein product: CSASRGRSEKLFF. J is TRBJ1-4 and V is TRBV20-1; D is perhaps TRBD1 (5 bases). CDR1 is DFQATT, CDR2 SNEGSKA, per germline (reference sequence). The CDR3 length is 13 residues. V lost 3 bases to trimming and J lost 8 bases, with 13 bases between them.

Points on this clonotype: One junction end does not reproduce the germline sequence, and a read error may be involved. V is TRBV4-2 and J is TRBJ1-2; D unclear. There are 12 residues in the CDR3. CDR1 LGHNA and CDR2 YNFKEQ come from the germline V gene. CDR3 sequence (DNA): TGTGCCAACAGCCTCCCCCCGGGCTCCTACACCTTC. It translates to CANSLPPGSYTF.

In its sample, this clonotype was seen many times. This chain links TRBV29-1 with TRBJ1-2; 8 bases fit TRBD1. Germline CDR1 is SQVTM and CDR2 is ANQGSEA. V gave up 7 bases and J gave up 0 bases; unmatched junction bases: 13. The CDR3 spans 16 residues. The CDR3 is CSALGGGQGSNYGYTF. Here the CDR3 DNA reads TGCAGCGCCCTAGGGGGCGGACAGGGCTCTAACTATGGCTACACCTTC.